The clone carrying this TCR beta chain was counted between two and nine times. Its cognate antigen is unknown. This sample is drawn from a study of blood T cells in healthy people across ages. The study, taken as a whole, reports: A strong correlation was seen between TCR beta diversity and naive T cell percentage.

Germline CDR1 is SGHTA and CDR2 is FQGNSA. This CDR3 has 16 amino acids. J gave up 4 bases and V 1 base, and 9 bases lay outside the gene matches. Next came a second PCR, run for about 6 to 12 cycles, which used a sample-barcoded 5' primer along with a J-beta primer mix. TCRdb passed the 5' RACE reads through MiXCR, listing each CDR3 protein once. Among about a million distinct CDR3 sequences listed, around 54% were seen once. The sample taken for sequencing was blood. This clonotype was obtained from a woman aged 55-70 years in good health. This chain links TRBV7-2 with TRBJ1-2, with TRBD1 matching 7 bases. Written as DNA, the CDR3 is TGTGCCAGCAGCTTAGGACGGACAGGAATCTCCTATGGCTACACCTTC. As protein: CASSLGRTGISYGYTF. The full variable domain, rest sourced from reference TRBV7-2 and TRBJ1-2, is GAGVSQSPSNKVTEKGKDVELRCDPISGHTALYWYRQSLGQGLEFLIYFQGNSAPDKSGLPSDRFSAERTGGSVSTLTIQRTQQEDSAVYLCASSLGRTGISYGYTFGSGTRLTVV.